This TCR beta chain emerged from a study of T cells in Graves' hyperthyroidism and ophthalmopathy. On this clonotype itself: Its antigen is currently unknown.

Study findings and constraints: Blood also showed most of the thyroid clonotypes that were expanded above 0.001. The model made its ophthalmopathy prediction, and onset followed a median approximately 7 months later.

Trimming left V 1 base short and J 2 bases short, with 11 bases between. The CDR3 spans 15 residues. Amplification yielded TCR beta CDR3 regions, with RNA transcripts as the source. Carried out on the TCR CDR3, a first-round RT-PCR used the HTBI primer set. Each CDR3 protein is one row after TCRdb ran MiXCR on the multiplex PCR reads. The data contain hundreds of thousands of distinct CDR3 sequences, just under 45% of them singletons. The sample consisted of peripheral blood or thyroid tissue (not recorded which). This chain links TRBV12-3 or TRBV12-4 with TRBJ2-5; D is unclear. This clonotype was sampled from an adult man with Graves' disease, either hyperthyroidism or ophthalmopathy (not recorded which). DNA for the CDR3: TGTGCCAGCAGTTTAGAGTGGCATTATCAAGAGACCCAGTACTTC. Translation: CASSLEWHYQETQYF.